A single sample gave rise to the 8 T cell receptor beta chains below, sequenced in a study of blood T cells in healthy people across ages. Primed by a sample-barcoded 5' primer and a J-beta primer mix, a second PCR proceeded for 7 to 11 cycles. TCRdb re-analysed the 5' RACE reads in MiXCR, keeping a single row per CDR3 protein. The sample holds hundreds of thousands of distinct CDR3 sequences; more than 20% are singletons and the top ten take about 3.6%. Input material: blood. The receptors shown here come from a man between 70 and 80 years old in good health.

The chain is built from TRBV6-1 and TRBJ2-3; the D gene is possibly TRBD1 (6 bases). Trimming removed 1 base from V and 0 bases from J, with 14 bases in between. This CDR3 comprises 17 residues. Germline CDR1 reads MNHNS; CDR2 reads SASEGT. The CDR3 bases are TGTGCCAGCAGTGAAGTAACAGGGCAGGGGAGCACAGATACGCAGTATTTT. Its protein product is CASSEVTGQGSTDTQYF.

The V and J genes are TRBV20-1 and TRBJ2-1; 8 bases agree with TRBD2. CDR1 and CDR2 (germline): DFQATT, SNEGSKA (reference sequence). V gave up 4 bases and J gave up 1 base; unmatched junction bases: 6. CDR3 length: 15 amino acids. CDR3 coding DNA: TGCAGTGCTAAACCTAGCGGGCAGTCCTACAATGAGCAGTTCTTC. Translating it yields CSAKPSGQSYNEQFF.

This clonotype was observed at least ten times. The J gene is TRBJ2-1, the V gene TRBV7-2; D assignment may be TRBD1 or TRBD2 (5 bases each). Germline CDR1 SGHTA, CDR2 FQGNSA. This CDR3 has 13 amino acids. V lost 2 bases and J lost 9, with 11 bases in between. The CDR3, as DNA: TGTGCCAGCAGCTTACCCTATGGGGGTGAGCAGTTCTTC. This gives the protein CASSLPYGGEQFF. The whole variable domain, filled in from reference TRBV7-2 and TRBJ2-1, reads GAGVSQSPSNKVTEKGKDVELRCDPISGHTALYWYRQSLGQGLEFLIYFQGNSAPDKSGLPSDRFSAERTGGSVSTLTIQRTQQEDSAVYLCASSLPYGGEQFFGPGTRLTVL.

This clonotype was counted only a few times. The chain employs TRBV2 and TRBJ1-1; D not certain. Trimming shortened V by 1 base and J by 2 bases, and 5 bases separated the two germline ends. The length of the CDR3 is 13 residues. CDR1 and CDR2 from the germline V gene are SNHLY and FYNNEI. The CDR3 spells CASSEVRNTEAFF. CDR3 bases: TGTGCCAGCAGTGAAGTCCGAAACACTGAAGCTTTCTTT.

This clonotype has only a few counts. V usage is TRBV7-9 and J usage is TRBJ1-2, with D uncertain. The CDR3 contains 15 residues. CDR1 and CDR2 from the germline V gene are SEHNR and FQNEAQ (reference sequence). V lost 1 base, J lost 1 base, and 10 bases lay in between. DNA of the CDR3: TGTGCCAGCAGCTTAGGCCACGGGTTTAACTATGGCTACACCTTC. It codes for CASSLGHGFNYGYTF.

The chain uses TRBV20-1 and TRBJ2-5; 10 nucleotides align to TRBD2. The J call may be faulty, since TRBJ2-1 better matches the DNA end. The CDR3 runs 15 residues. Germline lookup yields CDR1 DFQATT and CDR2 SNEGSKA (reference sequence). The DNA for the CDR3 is TGCAGTGCGTGCTCCCTAGCGGGAGACGGCAATGAGCAGTTCTTC. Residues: CSACSLAGDGNEQFF.

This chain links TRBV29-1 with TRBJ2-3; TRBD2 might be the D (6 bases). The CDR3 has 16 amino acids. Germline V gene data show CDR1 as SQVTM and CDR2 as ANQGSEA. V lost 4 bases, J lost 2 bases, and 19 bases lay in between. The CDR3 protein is CSVAGLTSKSTDTQYF. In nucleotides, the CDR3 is TGCAGCGTTGCGGGTCTGACTAGTAAATCCACAGATACGCAGTATTTT.

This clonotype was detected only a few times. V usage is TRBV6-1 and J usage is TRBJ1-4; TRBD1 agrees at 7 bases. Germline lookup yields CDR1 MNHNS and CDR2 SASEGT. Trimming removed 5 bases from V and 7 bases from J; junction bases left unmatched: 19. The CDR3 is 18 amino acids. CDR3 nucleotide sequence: TGTGCCAGCAGTCGCTTGACCAAAGACAGGGTCGTAGGTGAAAAACTGTTTTTT. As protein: CASSRLTKDRVVGEKLFF.